The TCR beta chain described here comes from a study of T cell changes during pregnancy in multiple sclerosis (dated by TCRdb to about 2019). For the study in its entirety: The study looked at changes in the T cell repertoire across pregnancy in women with multiple sclerosis.

Library preparation used the immunoSEQ multiplex PCR assay. This immuneACCESS table, as held by TCRdb, lists in-frame sequences with V and J called but not all clones. Of the missing ones, under half trace to an unresolved V gene in checked studies; the others have no known cause. The sample table contains about 83,000 clones; only one count was recorded for about 90% of them. The ten top clones hold 3.5% of the sample. CDR1 SGHNT and CDR2 YENEEA are derived from the germline V gene. From the cysteine up to the phenylalanine, the CDR3 has a length of 15 residues. Of all the DNA, just the CDR3 is kept, 45 bases in frame from base 1. Ends trimmed: V by 1 base, J by 5 bases; bases unmatched to a gene: 3. A remark on this clone: Its antigen is not yet known. No base-level quality is on record; no much larger clone is a single base apart.

This clonotype was obtained from a female donor in good health, serving as a control in a pregnancy study. Some clones in this sample may be carry-over from other donors' samples. Sequenced material: PBMCs, taken in the first trimester of pregnancy. The chain was built from TRBV11-3 and TRBJ2-1, with 9 bases aligning to TRBD2. The CDR3 protein: CASSLGTSANNEQFF. The DNA sequence follows: TGTGCCAGCAGCTTAGGGACTAGCGCCAACAATGAGCAGTTCTTC. The full variable domain, completed from the reference TRBV11-3 and TRBJ2-1 proteins outside the CDR3, reads EAGVVQSPRYKIIEKKQPVAFWCNPISGHNTLYWYLQNLGQGPELLIRYENEEAVDDSQLPKDRFSAERLKGVDSTLKIQPAELGDSAVYLCASSLGTSANNEQFFGPGTRLTVL.